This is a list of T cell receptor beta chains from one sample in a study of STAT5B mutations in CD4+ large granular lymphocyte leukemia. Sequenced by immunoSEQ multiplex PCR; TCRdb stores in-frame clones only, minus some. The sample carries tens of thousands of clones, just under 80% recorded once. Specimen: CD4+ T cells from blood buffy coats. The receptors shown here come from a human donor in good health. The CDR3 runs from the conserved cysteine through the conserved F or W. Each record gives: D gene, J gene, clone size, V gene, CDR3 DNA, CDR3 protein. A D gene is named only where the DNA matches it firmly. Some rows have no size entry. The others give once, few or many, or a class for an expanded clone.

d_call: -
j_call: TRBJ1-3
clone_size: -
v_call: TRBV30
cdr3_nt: TGTGCCTGGAGTACTGGTGATGGAGATTCCTCTGGAAACACCATATATTTT
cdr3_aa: CAWSTGDGDSSGNTIYF

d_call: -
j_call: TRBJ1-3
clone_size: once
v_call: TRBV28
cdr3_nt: TGTGCCAGCACCCGAGGGAACACCATATATTTT
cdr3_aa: CASTRGNTIYF

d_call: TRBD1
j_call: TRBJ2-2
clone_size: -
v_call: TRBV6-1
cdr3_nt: TGTGCCAGCAAGGGGACAGTGAACACCGGGGAGCTGTTTTTT
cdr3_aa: CASKGTVNTGELFF

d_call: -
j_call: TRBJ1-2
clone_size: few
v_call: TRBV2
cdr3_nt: TGTGCCAGCAGTGAAGAGGCAGGGACCGGGGACTATGGCTACACCTTC
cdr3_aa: CASSEEAGTGDYGYTF

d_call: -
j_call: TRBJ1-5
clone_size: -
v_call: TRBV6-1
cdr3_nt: TGTGCCAGCAGTGAGACGAGAGGACTCTATAGCAATCAGCCCCAGCATTTT
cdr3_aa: CASSETRGLYSNQPQHF

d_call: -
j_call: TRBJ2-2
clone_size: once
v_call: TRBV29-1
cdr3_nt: TGCAGCGTTGAAGATGGGAGTCGAAGGGAGCTGTTTTTT
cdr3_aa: CSVEDGSRRELFF

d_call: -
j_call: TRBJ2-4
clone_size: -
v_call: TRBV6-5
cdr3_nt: TGTGCCAGCAGCACCGACAGGGACTTAAACATTCAGTACTTC
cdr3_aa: CASSTDRDLNIQYF

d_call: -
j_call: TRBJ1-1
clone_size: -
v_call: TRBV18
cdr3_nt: TGTGCCAGCTCACCTTCGACCACTGAAGCTTTCTTT
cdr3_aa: CASSPSTTEAFF

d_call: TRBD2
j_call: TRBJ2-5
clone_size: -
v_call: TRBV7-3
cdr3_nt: TGTGCCAGCAGCTCCGGGGGGTACCAAGAGACCCAGTACTTC
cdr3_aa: CASSSGGYQETQYF

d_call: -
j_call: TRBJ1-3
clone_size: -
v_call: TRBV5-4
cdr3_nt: TGTGCCAGCAGCCGTGACAGCTCTGGAAACACCATATATTTT
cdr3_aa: CASSRDSSGNTIYF